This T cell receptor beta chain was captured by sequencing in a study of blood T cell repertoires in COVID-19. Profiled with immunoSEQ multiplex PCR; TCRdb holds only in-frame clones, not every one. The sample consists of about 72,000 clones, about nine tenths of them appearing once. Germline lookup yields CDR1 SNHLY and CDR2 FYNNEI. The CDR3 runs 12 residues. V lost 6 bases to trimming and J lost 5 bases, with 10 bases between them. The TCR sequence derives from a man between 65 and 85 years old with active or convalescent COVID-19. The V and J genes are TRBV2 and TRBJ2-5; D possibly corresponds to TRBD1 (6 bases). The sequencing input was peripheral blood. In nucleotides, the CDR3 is TGTGCCAGCAGGCCCCAGGGGGAGACCCAGTACTTC. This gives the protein CASRPQGETQYF.